One sample yielded the 7 T cell receptor beta chains listed below, sequenced in a study of blood T cell repertoires in COVID-19. Profiling relied on immunoSEQ multiplex PCR, and the TCRdb table lists in-frame clones only, not all of them. The sample yields approximately 140,000 clones, 85% to 90% seen once. Sequencing was performed on peripheral blood. The receptors were sampled from a woman aged 55-70 years with acute or convalescent COVID-19.

The gene calls are TRBV6-2 or TRBV6-3 and TRBJ2-1; 8 bases are shared with TRBD1. Trimming at V came to 8 bases and at J to 4 bases, leaving 4 bases not matched to a gene. The CDR3 contains 13 residues. Per the germline V gene, CDR1 is MNHEY and CDR2 is SVGEGT. The CDR3 reads CASGQGAYNEQFF. DNA of the CDR3: TGTGCCAGCGGCCAGGGGGCTTACAATGAGCAGTTCTTC.

This chain links TRBV7-2 with TRBJ1-2; 11 bases are shared with TRBD1. Losses at the gene ends were 0 bases for V and 5 bases for J; bases not matched to a gene: 5. Germline V gives CDR1 SGHTA, CDR2 FQGNSA. The CDR3 runs 16 residues. In DNA, the CDR3 is TGTGCCAGCAGCTTAGCGATGGGACAGGGGGTTTATGGCTACACCTTC. It codes for CASSLAMGQGVYGYTF.

This clone was picked up one time. The chain recombines TRBV28 with TRBJ1-4; D unresolved. Trimming removed 5 bases at V and 3 bases at J, with 10 bases between. The CDR3 length is 14 residues. The V gene's germline CDR1 is MDHEN and CDR2 SYDVKM. The CDR3 nucleotides are TGTGCCAGCAGTACGGTTTTGGCTAATGAAAAACTGTTTTTT. The encoded protein is CASSTVLANEKLFF.

This clone appeared once. The chain employs TRBV3-1 (or the pseudogene TRBV3-2) and TRBJ2-4; 8 bases align to TRBD1. The CDR3 covers 16 residues. The trim removed 4 bases at V and 0 bases at J, leaving 5 bases unmatched. Germline values: CDR1 LGHDT, CDR2 YNNKEL (reference sequence). CDR3 DNA: TGTGCCAGCAGCCCGGACAGGGCCCTAGCCAAAAACATTCAGTACTTC. It yields the protein CASSPDRALAKNIQYF.

The V gene is TRBV5-1, the J gene TRBJ2-7; 7 positions agree with TRBD1. The CDR3 is 17 residues long. Germline trimming cut 2 bases from V and 0 bases from J; bases unmatched to any gene: 11. In germline, CDR1 is SGHRS, CDR2 YFSETQ. The CDR3 coding sequence is TGCGCCAGCAGCTTTAATACAAACAGGGGCATCTCCTACGAGCAGTACTTC. Protein product: CASSFNTNRGISYEQYF.

Only one count was recorded for this clone. The chain joins TRBV30 to TRBJ1-5; 7 nucleotides line up with TRBD1. The CDR3 runs 13 residues. Germline CDR1 is GTSNPN and CDR2 is SVGIG (reference sequence). Trimming took 2 bases from V and 6 from J; bases not matched to a gene: 4. CDR3 coding DNA: TGTGCCTGGAGTAGGGCAGGGGGTCAGCCCCAGCATTTT. Its protein product is CAWSRAGGQPQHF.

The chain combines TRBV6-5 with TRBJ1-1; D is possibly TRBD1 (5 bases). CDR3 length equals 12 residues. CDR1 is MNHEY and CDR2 is SVGAGI in the germline V gene. With 7 bases removed from V and 11 bases from J, the gap between germline ends came to 17 bases. CDR3 loop: CASISREGGAFF. The CDR3 region has the DNA TGTGCCAGCATATCCAGGGAGGGAGGGGCTTTCTTT.